Listed here are 18 T cell receptor beta chains from one sample, sequenced in a study of T cell repertoires in cytomegalovirus infection. TCRdb re-analysed the reads in MiXCR, keeping a single row per CDR3 protein. The sample lists about 85,000 distinct CDR3 sequences, about 44% occurring once. The antigens for these receptors are not known. Sample: CD8+ T cells from cultured PBMCs, taken from culture after CMV antigen stimulation. These receptors all stem from a human donor in good health (CMV status not recorded). Some clones in this sample may be carry-over from other donors' samples.

This clonotype was detected a few times. The V gene is TRBV7-3, the J gene TRBJ2-3; D ambiguous. Germline lookup yields CDR1 SGHTA and CDR2 FQGTGA. The CDR3 runs 12 residues. Trimming cost V 1 base and J 8 bases, with 7 bases left between them. CDR3 residues: CASSLKMGTQYF. CDR3 bases: TGTGCCAGCAGCTTAAAAATGGGTACGCAGTATTTT.

J is TRBJ2-1 and V is TRBV7-9, with D possibly being TRBD1 or TRBD2 (5 bases each). Looked up from germline, CDR1 is SEHNR and CDR2 is FQNEAQ (reference sequence). The V gene lost 6 bases and the J gene lost 8 bases, with 20 bases spanning the gap. This CDR3 comprises 15 residues. Here the CDR3 reads CASSGAVSARDEQFF. CDR3 DNA: TGTGCCAGCAGTGGGGCGGTGTCGGCGAGGGATGAGCAGTTCTTC.

The chain is built from TRBV7-4 and TRBJ1-2; a possible D gene is TRBD1 (5 bases). Germline CDR1 SGHVT, CDR2 SQSDAQ. Trimming removed 7 bases at V and 8 bases at J, with 26 bases between. The CDR3 totals 16 residues. The CDR3 reads CASTPPRGGARDGYTF. The CDR3 bases are TGTGCCAGCACGCCCCCCCGGGGTGGGGCTAGAGACGGCTACACCTTC.

The chain is built from TRBV18 and TRBJ2-3, with a possible D match to TRBD1 (5 bases). The CDR3 spans 13 residues. CDR1 and CDR2 from the germline V gene are KGHSH and LQKENI. Between the trimmed V and J ends, which lost 2 bases and 5 bases, there was a span of 8 bases. CDR3 DNA sequence: TGTGCCAGCTCACCAGAAGGGGAAGATACGCAGTATTTT. It encodes CASSPEGEDTQYF.

The chain carries TRBV12-3 or TRBV12-4 and TRBJ1-5, with 8 bases matching TRBD1. V shed 4 bases, J shed 5 bases, and the junction held 4 bases outside the gene matches. This CDR3 has 14 amino acids. The CDR3 coding sequence is TGTGCCAGCAGTTGGGGCAGGGGGCATCAGCCCCAGCATTTT. Translation gives CASSWGRGHQPQHF.

V usage is TRBV27 and J usage is TRBJ1-1, with D unresolved. The V end was cut by 4 bases, the J end by 5 bases, with 11 bases between. The CDR3 length is 13 residues. Per germline, CDR1 MNHEY and CDR2 SMNVEV (reference sequence). This CDR3 reads CASSYTEKTEAFF. The DNA of the CDR3 is TGTGCCAGCAGTTATACAGAGAAAACTGAAGCTTTCTTT.

This chain uses TRBV12-3 or TRBV12-4 with TRBJ2-1, with a possible D match to TRBD1 (6 bases). This CDR3 contains 17 residues. V was clipped by 6 bases and J by 0 bases, with 18 bases between them. Here the CDR3 DNA reads TGTGCCAGCAGGTTACCCCACAGGGTCAGCTCCTACAATGAGCAGTTCTTC. It encodes CASRLPHRVSSYNEQFF.

This chain joins TRBV11-2 and TRBJ2-7; 7 nucleotides line up with TRBD2. The trim removed 2 bases at V and 6 bases at J, leaving 10 bases unmatched. Germline CDR1 is SGHAT and CDR2 is FQNNGV. The CDR3 is 15 residues long. This chain's CDR3 is CASSLRDYAPLEQYF. CDR3 DNA sequence: TGTGCCAGCAGCTTACGGGACTATGCCCCCCTCGAGCAGTACTTC.

V usage is TRBV12-3 or TRBV12-4 and J usage is TRBJ2-7, with 7 bases fitting TRBD1. This CDR3 comprises 14 residues. V shed 8 bases, J shed 5 bases, and the junction held 12 bases outside the gene matches. CDR3 sequence reads: CASSLAGGSHEQYF. The CDR3, as DNA: TGTGCCAGCTCGTTGGCAGGGGGATCCCACGAGCAGTACTTC.

This clonotype came up many times. The genes are TRBV7-8 and TRBJ1-3, with D maybe TRBD1 (6 bases). This CDR3 has 16 residues. V dropped 1 base and J dropped 4 bases, with 14 bases sitting between them. Per germline, CDR1 SGHVS and CDR2 FQNEAQ. The CDR3, as DNA: TGTGCCAGCAGCTTAGGAGTGGGGGCTGCGGGAAACACCATATATTTT. It specifies CASSLGVGAAGNTIYF.

This chain joins TRBV4-2 and TRBJ1-3; D might be TRBD1 (6 bases). Trimming took off 3 bases at V and 0 bases at J, with 9 bases between the two ends. Germline V CDR1 and CDR2: LGHNA, YNFKEQ. There are 15 residues in the CDR3. In DNA, the CDR3 is TGTGCCAGCAGCCAGTCACAGGGCTCTGGAAACACCATATATTTT. Protein: CASSQSQGSGNTIYF.

V gene TRBV7-4 combines with J gene TRBJ2-3, with no clear D. The CDR3 length is 12 residues. V lost 3 bases and J 2 bases, leaving 3 bases between the germline ends. Germline lookup yields CDR1 SGHVT and CDR2 SQSDAQ. The CDR3 spells CASSFYTDTQYF. The CDR3 coding sequence is TGTGCCAGCAGCTTCTACACAGATACGCAGTATTTT.

This clonotype has just one count. This chain links TRBV20-1 with TRBJ1-5; D possibly corresponds to TRBD1 (6 bases). Per germline, CDR1 DFQATT and CDR2 SNEGSKA (reference sequence). The V gene lost 3 bases and the J gene lost 0 bases, with 15 bases spanning the gap. CDR3 length: 16 residues. The CDR3 bases are TGCAGTGCTAGCAGGGGAGGGGGATTTAGCAATCAGCCCCAGCATTTT. This codes for CSASRGGGFSNQPQHF.

J is TRBJ1-2 and V is TRBV6-1; no clear D gene. The V end was cut by 5 bases, the J end by 6 bases, with 10 bases between. From germline, CDR1 is MNHNS and CDR2 SASEGT. CDR3 length equals 12 residues. This CDR3 is CASSSPSDGYTF. The DNA for the CDR3 is TGTGCCAGCAGTTCCCCCTCGGATGGCTACACCTTC.

This clonotype turned up a few times. This chain links TRBV6-2 or TRBV6-3 with TRBJ2-1; D tentatively fits TRBD1 or TRBD2 (6 bases each). Germline CDR1 MNHEY, CDR2 SVGEGT. The CDR3 covers 19 residues. V was pared by 7 bases and J by 2 bases, with 27 bases between. The CDR3 coding sequence is TGTGCCAGCACCCCTTACAGGGTGGCTAGCGACAAAACCTACAATGAGCAGTTCTTC. Translated: CASTPYRVASDKTYNEQFF.

The chain uses TRBV12-3 or TRBV12-4 and TRBJ2-7; 12 positions match TRBD1. This CDR3 has 15 amino acids. Trimming removed 2 bases from V and 3 bases from J; junction bases left unmatched: 2. The CDR3 nucleotides read TGTGCCAGCAGTTTAAGGGACAGGGGGCTCTACGAGCAGTACTTC. It specifies CASSLRDRGLYEQYF.

V usage is TRBV5-1 and J usage is TRBJ1-6; the match to TRBD1 covers 8 bases. The CDR3 is 16 residues long. V was pared by 4 bases and J by 6 bases, with 9 bases of the junction left unmatched. CDR1 and CDR2 (germline): SGHRS, YFSETQ. This CDR3 reads CASSPGDRQFNSPLHF. DNA of the CDR3: TGCGCCAGCAGCCCCGGGGACAGGCAGTTTAATTCACCCCTCCACTTT.

The rearrangement links TRBV4-2 to TRBJ2-7, with D perhaps TRBD2 (6 bases). There are 16 residues in the CDR3. Per germline, CDR1 LGHNA and CDR2 YNFKEQ. Trimming removed 0 bases at V and 0 bases at J, with 12 bases between. The CDR3 DNA reads TGTGCCAGCAGCCAAGATCGGCTAGCGAACTCCTACGAGCAGTACTTC. This sequence encodes CASSQDRLANSYEQYF.